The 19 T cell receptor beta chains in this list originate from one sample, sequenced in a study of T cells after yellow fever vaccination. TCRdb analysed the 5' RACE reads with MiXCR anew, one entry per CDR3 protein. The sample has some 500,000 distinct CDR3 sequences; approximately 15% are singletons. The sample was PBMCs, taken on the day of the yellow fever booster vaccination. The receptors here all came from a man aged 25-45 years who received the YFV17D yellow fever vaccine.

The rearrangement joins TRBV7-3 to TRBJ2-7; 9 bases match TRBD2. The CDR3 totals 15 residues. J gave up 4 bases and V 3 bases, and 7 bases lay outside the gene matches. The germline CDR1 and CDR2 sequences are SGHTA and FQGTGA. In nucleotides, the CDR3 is TGTGCCAGCAGCTTCGACGGGGCGGGAGGGTACGAGCAGTACTTC. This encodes CASSFDGAGGYEQYF.

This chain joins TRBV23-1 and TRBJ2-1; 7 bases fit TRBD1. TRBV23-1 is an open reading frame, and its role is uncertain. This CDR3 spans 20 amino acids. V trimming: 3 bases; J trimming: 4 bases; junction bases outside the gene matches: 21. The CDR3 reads CASSQLGTVPPIPRYNEQFF. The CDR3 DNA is TGCGCCAGCAGTCAGCTAGGGACAGTACCACCCATACCCCGATACAATGAGCAGTTCTTC.

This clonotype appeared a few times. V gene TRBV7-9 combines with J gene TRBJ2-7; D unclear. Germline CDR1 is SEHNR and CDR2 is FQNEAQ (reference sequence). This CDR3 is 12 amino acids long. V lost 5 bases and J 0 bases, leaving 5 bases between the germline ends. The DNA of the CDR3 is TGTGCCAGCAGCCACACCTCCTACGAGCAGTACTTC. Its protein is CASSHTSYEQYF. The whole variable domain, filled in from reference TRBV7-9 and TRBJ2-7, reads DTGVSQNPRHKITKRGQNVTFRCDPISEHNRLYWYRQTLGQGPEFLTYFQNEAQLEKSRLLSDRFSAERPKGSFSTLEIQRTEQGDSAMYLCASSHTSYEQYFGPGTRLTVT.

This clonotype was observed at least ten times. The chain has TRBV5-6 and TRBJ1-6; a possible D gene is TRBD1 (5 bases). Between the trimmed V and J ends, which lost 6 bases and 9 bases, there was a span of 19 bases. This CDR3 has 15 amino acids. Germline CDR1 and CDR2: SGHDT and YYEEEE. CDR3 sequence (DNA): TGTGCCAGCACCCTGGGGGGGACTCGACTTTCACCCCTCCACTTT. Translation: CASTLGGTRLSPLHF. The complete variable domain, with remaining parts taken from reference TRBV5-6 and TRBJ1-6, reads DAGVTQSPTHLIKTRGQQVTLRCSPKSGHDTVSWYQQALGQGPQFIFQYYEEEERQRGNFPDRFSGHQFPNYSSELNVNALLLGDSALYLCASTLGGTRLSPLHFGNGTRLTVT.

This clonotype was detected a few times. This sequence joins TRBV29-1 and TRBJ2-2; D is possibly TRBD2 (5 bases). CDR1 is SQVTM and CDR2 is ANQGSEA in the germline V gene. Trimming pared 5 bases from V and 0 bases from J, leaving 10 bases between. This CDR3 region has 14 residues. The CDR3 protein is CSVWTGTNTGELFF. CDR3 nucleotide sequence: TGCAGCGTTTGGACGGGAACGAACACCGGGGAGCTGTTTTTT.

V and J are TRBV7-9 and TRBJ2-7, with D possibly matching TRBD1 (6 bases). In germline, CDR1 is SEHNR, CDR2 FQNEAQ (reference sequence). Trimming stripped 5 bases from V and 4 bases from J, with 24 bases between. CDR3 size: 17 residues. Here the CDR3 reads CASSTPSPRQVGYEQYF. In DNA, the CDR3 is TGTGCCAGCAGCACTCCCTCCCCTCGACAGGTCGGATACGAGCAGTACTTC.

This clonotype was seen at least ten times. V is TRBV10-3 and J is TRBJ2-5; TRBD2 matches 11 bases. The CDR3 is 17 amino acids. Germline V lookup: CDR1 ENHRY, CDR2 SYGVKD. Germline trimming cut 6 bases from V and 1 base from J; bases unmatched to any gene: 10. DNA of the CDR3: TGTGCCATCAGCAAGGGACTAGCGGCTACCCTCCAAGAGACCCAGTACTTC. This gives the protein CAISKGLAATLQETQYF.

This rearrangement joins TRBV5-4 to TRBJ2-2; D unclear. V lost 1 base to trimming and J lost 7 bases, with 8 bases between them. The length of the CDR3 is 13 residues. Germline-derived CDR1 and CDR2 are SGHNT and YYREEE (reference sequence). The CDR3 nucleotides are TGTGCCAGCAGCTTGATGGGTGGCGGGGAGCTGTTTTTT. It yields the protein CASSLMGGGELFF.

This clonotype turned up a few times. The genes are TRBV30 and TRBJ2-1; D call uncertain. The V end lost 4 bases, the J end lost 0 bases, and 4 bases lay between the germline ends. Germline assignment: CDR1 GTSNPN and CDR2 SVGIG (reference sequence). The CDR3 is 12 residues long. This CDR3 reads CAWTNSYNEQFF. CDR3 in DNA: TGTGCCTGGACCAACTCCTACAATGAGCAGTTCTTC. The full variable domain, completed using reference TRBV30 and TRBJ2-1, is SQTIHQWPATLVQPVGSPLSLECTVEGTSNPNLYWYRQAAGRGLQLLFYSVGIGQISSEVPQNLSASRPQDRQFILSSKKLLLSDSGFYLCAWTNSYNEQFFGPGTRLTVL.

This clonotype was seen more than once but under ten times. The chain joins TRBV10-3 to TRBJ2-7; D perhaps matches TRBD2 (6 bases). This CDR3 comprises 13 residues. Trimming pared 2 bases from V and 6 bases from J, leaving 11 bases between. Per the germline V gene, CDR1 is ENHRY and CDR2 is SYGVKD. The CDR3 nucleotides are TGTGCCATCAGTGAGAACACTAGCTCCGAGCAGTACTTC. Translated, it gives CAISENTSSEQYF.

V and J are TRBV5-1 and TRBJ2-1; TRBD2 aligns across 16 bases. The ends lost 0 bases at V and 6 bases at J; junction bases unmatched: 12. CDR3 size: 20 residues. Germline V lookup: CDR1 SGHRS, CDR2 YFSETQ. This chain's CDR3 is CASSLAGLAGGPGDFNEQFF. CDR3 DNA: TGCGCCAGCAGCTTGGCGGGACTAGCGGGAGGGCCGGGCGATTTCAATGAGCAGTTCTTC.

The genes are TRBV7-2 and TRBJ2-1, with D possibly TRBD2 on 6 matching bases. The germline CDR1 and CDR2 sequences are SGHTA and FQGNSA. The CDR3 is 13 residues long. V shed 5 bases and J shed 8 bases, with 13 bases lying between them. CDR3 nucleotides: TGTGCCAGCAGCGCCGGAGGGCCCTATGAGCAGTTCTTC. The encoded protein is CASSAGGPYEQFF.

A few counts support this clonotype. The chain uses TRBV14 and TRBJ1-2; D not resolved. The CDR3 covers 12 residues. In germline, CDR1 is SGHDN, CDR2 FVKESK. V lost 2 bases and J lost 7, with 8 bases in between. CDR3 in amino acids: CASSQQGFGYTF. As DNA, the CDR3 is TGTGCCAGCAGCCAACAAGGTTTTGGCTACACCTTC.

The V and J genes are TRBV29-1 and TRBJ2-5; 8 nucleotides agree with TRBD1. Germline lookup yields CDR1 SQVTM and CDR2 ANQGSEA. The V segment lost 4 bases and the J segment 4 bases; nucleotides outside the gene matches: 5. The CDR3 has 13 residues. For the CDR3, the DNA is TGCAGCGTTGGGCAGGGGGCGGGAGAGACCCAGTACTTC. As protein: CSVGQGAGETQYF.

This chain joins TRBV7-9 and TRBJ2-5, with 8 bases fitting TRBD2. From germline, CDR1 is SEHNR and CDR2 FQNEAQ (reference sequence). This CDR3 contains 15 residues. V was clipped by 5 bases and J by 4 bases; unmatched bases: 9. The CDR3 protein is CASSDTSGATETQYF. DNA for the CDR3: TGTGCCAGCAGCGATACTAGCGGAGCCACAGAGACCCAGTACTTC.

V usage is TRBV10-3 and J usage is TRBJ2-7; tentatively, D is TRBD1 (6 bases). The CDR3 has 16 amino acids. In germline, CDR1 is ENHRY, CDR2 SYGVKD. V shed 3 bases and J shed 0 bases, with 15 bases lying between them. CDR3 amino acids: CAISEPTGYSSYEQYF. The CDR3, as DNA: TGTGCCATCAGTGAACCCACAGGGTATAGCTCCTACGAGCAGTACTTC.

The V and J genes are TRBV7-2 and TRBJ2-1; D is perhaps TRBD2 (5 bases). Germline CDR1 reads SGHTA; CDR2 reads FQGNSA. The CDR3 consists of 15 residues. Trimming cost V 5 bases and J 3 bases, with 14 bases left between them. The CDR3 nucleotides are TGTGCCAGCAGCCAAGGGTGGGAGATCTACAATGAGCAGTTCTTC. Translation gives CASSQGWEIYNEQFF.

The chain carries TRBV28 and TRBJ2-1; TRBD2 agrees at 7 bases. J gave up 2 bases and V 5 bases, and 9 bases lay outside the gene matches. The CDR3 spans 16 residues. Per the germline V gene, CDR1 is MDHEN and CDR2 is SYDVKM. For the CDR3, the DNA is TGTGCCAGCAGTGGGGCCGGGACTACGGCCTACAATGAGCAGTTCTTC. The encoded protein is CASSGAGTTAYNEQFF.

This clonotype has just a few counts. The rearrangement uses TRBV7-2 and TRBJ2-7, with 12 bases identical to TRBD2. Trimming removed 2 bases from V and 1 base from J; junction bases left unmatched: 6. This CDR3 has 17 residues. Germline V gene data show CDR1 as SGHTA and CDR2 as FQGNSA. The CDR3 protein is CASSLRGTSGPSYEQYF. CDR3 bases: TGTGCCAGCAGCTTAAGGGGGACTAGCGGGCCGTCCTACGAGCAGTACTTC.